Following are 2 T cell receptor beta chains from one sample sequenced in a study of response to subunit inactivated influenza vaccine. Each CDR3 protein gets one entry after TCRdb re-called the RT-PCR reads with MiXCR. The data show a few hundred thousand distinct CDR3 sequences, with 14% seen just once and over 8.5% held by the top ten. The sample here was PBMCs from blood, taken about 13 days after vaccination. These receptor sequences come from a man in his fifties or sixties who received an inactivated influenza vaccine.

This chain uses TRBV6-2 or TRBV6-3 with TRBJ2-7; possible D gene TRBD1, 6 bases. CDR1 and CDR2 from the germline V gene are MNHEY and SVGEGT. CDR3 size: 14 residues. The germline V and J ends were trimmed by 10 bases and 3 bases, with 19 bases remaining between them. The CDR3 sequence is CATHGTPRFYEQYF. The CDR3 nucleotides are TGTGCCACCCATGGGACACCTCGATTCTACGAGCAGTACTTC.

V usage is TRBV18 and J usage is TRBJ2-5; the D call may be TRBD1 or TRBD2 (5 bases each). Trimming left V 3 bases short and J 2 bases short, with 7 bases between. The germline V gene has CDR1 KGHSH and CDR2 LQKENI. The CDR3 covers 13 residues. The chain's CDR3 is CASSPWGQETQYF. The CDR3 bases are TGTGCCAGCTCACCTTGGGGGCAAGAGACCCAGTACTTC.